These 22 T cell receptor beta chains came from one sample sequenced in a study of T cell responses to AZD1222 COVID-19 vaccine. TCRdb's copy holds only in-frame clones and misses some; the assay was immunoSEQ multiplex PCR. The repertoire has around 150,000 clones, around 90% of them found once; the top ten carry 3% to 4%. Here the sequenced sample was peripheral blood, taken 28 days after the second AZD1222 dose. The source of these receptors is an adult who received the AZD1222 COVID-19 vaccine.

This chain uses TRBV24-1 with TRBJ1-1; D possibly corresponds to TRBD1 (6 bases). Trimming cost V 4 bases and J 4 bases, with 15 bases left between them. This CDR3 has 15 amino acids. Germline values: CDR1 KGHDR, CDR2 SFDVKD. CDR3 sequence: CATSDGQSLGTEAFF. The CDR3 DNA reads as TGTGCCACCAGTGACGGACAGTCCTTGGGCACTGAAGCTTTCTTT.

CDR3: CASSQGIREKLFF. CDR3 nucleotide sequence: TGTGCCAGCAGCCAAGGAATTAGAGAAAAACTGTTTTTT. The genes are TRBV3-1 (or the pseudogene TRBV3-2) and TRBJ1-4; no firm D call. V lost 1 base and J 8 bases, leaving 8 bases between the germline ends. CDR1 is LGHDT and CDR2 is YNNKEL in the germline V gene (reference sequence). There are 13 residues in the CDR3.

The chain combines TRBV24-1 with TRBJ2-7, with no clear D. Trimming cost V 2 bases and J 1 base, with 8 bases left between them. Germline CDR1 reads KGHDR; CDR2 reads SFDVKD. The CDR3 has 14 residues. The CDR3 nucleotides read TGTGCCACCAGTGATTGGGCCGGATCCTACGAGCAGTACTTC. It encodes CATSDWAGSYEQYF.

The chain carries TRBV5-5 and TRBJ2-1, with D maybe TRBD2 (5 bases). This CDR3 is built from 15 residues. Per the germline V gene, CDR1 is SGHKS and CDR2 is YYEKEE (reference sequence). The V gene lost 0 bases and the J gene lost 2 bases, with 9 bases spanning the gap. CDR3 sequence: CASSLAVGAYNEQFF. For the CDR3, the DNA is TGTGCCAGCAGCTTGGCAGTGGGAGCCTACAATGAGCAGTTCTTC.

This clone was seen a single time. This chain connects TRBV18 to TRBJ2-7, with TRBD1 matching over 8 bases. The CDR3 has 15 residues. Germline V gene data show CDR1 as KGHSH and CDR2 as LQKENI. With 1 base clipped from V and 2 bases from J, the junction kept 4 bases outside the gene matches. The DNA for the CDR3 is TGTGCCAGCTCACCACGGGAGACAGGGGCCTACGAGCAGTACTTC. Translation: CASSPRETGAYEQYF.

The CDR3: CASSFGNQPQHF. CDR3 in DNA: TGTGCCAGCAGTTTCGGTAACCAGCCCCAGCATTTT. The chain is built from TRBV12-3 or TRBV12-4 and TRBJ1-5, with D unresolved. This CDR3 is built from 12 residues. Trimming took 3 bases from V and 7 from J, leaving 7 bases between them.

The chain has TRBV15 and TRBJ1-4, with 9 positions matching TRBD1. This CDR3 is 14 amino acids long. V lost 3 bases and J lost 8; bases outside the gene matches: 4. Germline-derived CDR1 and CDR2 are LNHNV and YYDKDF (reference sequence). DNA of the CDR3: TGTGCCACCAGCAGGGGACAGGGATACGAAAAACTGTTTTTT. It specifies CATSRGQGYEKLFF.

This chain joins TRBV10-2 and TRBJ2-1; the match to TRBD2 covers 11 bases. The CDR3 spans 17 residues. The germline V gene encodes CDR1 WSHSY and CDR2 SAAADI. V was pared by 7 bases and J by 4 bases, with 12 bases of the junction left unmatched. CDR3: CASNPTSGTLGYNEQFF. Written as DNA, the CDR3 is TGCGCCAGCAATCCGACTAGCGGGACATTAGGGTACAATGAGCAGTTCTTC.

The chain links TRBV19 to TRBJ1-4; D possibly corresponds to TRBD1 (6 bases). The CDR3 runs 15 residues. Germline lookup yields CDR1 LNHDA and CDR2 SQIVND (reference sequence). Trimming removed 7 bases from V and 8 bases from J, with 20 bases in between. Written as DNA, the CDR3 is TGTGCCAGTACGGAGGGGGGCCCCTCTAGGGAAAAACTGTTTTTT. It specifies CASTEGGPSREKLFF.

V usage is TRBV14 and J usage is TRBJ1-2, with D unresolved. V was pared by 0 bases and J by 6 bases, with 20 bases between. Germline lookup yields CDR1 SGHDN and CDR2 FVKESK. The CDR3 consists of 17 residues. CDR3 in amino acids: CASSQEPYRHPPHGYTF. CDR3 nucleotide sequence: TGTGCCAGCAGCCAAGAACCCTACAGACACCCCCCTCATGGCTACACCTTC.

This clone is a singleton in its sample. V usage is TRBV15 and J usage is TRBJ1-5; no reliable D call. CDR1 is LNHNV, CDR2 YYDKDF, per germline (reference sequence). With 0 bases removed from V and 2 bases from J, the gap between germline ends came to 14 bases. The CDR3 is 17 residues long. CDR3 DNA sequence: TGTGCCACCAGCAGAGATAGGCGGGTCCCTGGCAATCAGCCCCAGCATTTT. This encodes CATSRDRRVPGNQPQHF.

On this clone itself: Germline is not matched at one junction end, which may reflect a read error. The rearrangement links TRBV15 to TRBJ1-4; D call uncertain. This CDR3 has 16 residues. Germline V lookup: CDR1 LNHNV, CDR2 YYDKDF (reference sequence). The CDR3 nucleotides read TGTGCCACCAGCCGAGAGGTGGGCCGGAGTCATGAAAAACTGTTTTTT. It is translated as CATSREVGRSHEKLFF.

The genes are TRBV23-1 and TRBJ1-5; D call uncertain. TRBV23-1 is filed as an ORF, its function uncertain. The germline V and J ends were trimmed by 2 bases and 3 bases, with 17 bases remaining between them. CDR3 length: 17 residues. DNA of the CDR3: TGCGCCAGCAGTCAAAACGCCCCTGAAAGAAACAATCAGCCCCAGCATTTT. Translation gives CASSQNAPERNNQPQHF.

V is TRBV11-2 and J is TRBJ2-7; D unresolved. V was pared by 3 bases and J by 0 bases, with 9 bases between. The germline gives CDR1 SGHAT, CDR2 FQNNGV. The CDR3 consists of 14 residues. CDR3 nucleotides: TGTGCCAGCAGCTTCACGGACGGCTCCTACGAGCAGTACTTC. The encoded protein is CASSFTDGSYEQYF.

This chain joins TRBV11-3 and TRBJ2-1; the match to TRBD2 covers 8 bases. V was pared by 1 base and J by 6 bases, with 11 bases of the junction left unmatched. CDR3 length equals 17 residues. Germline lookup yields CDR1 SGHNT and CDR2 YENEEA. In nucleotides, the CDR3 is TGTGCCAGCAGCTTAGGAGTACTAGCGGAGGCCCGCAATGAGCAGTTCTTC. This codes for CASSLGVLAEARNEQFF.

The chain links TRBV7-9 to TRBJ2-2; no clear D gene. Trimming pared 2 bases from V and 7 bases from J, leaving 11 bases between. Germline values: CDR1 SEHNR, CDR2 FQNEAQ (reference sequence). The CDR3 runs 14 residues. The CDR3 sequence is CASSLRRSYGELFF. As DNA, the CDR3 is TGTGCCAGCAGCTTACGGCGGAGTTACGGGGAGCTGTTTTTT.

The count of this clone is one. The CDR3 DNA reads TGTGCCAGAAGTCCGCCGGACAGGGGTGAGGAAAAACTGTTTTTT. This encodes CARSPPDRGEEKLFF. The V gene is TRBV5-3, the J gene TRBJ1-4; 9 nucleotides align to TRBD1. TRBV5-3 is an ORF, and what it does is uncertain. This CDR3 is built from 15 residues. V gave up 5 bases and J gave up 8 bases; unmatched junction bases: 10.

This clone was counted once. This sequence joins TRBV6-5 and TRBJ1-2; D is perhaps TRBD1 (6 bases). The CDR3 covers 13 residues. Trimming shortened V by 6 bases and J by 4 bases, and 12 bases separated the two germline ends. Germline V CDR1 and CDR2: MNHEY, SVGAGI. In DNA form, the CDR3 reads TGTGCCAGCAGAGGGACATTCGGCTATGGCTACACCTTC. Residues: CASRGTFGYGYTF.

This chain links TRBV11-2 with TRBJ2-3, with a tentative D call TRBD1 (6 bases). This CDR3 has 16 residues. Germline CDR1 SGHAT, CDR2 FQNNGV. The V end was cut by 1 base, the J end by 0 bases, with 11 bases between. The CDR3 sequence: CASSLVPGVSTDTQYF. CDR3 in DNA: TGTGCCAGCAGCTTAGTCCCAGGGGTGAGCACAGATACGCAGTATTTT.

The chain joins TRBV21-1 to TRBJ1-2. TRBV21-1 is a known pseudogene. This CDR3 spans 13 amino acids. The CDR3 spells CASSNRGNYGYTF. CDR3 DNA sequence: TGTGCCAGCAGCAATAGAGGGAACTATGGCTACACCTTC.

This clone showed up just once. The chain is built from TRBV21-1 and TRBJ2-7; no DNA check was done on the table's D call, TRBD1. TRBV21-1 is a pseudogene segment. CDR3 length: 15 residues. The CDR3 bases are TGTGCCAGCAGCGAGACAGGGTGTACTTCCTACGAGCAGTACTTC. It yields the protein CASSETGCTSYEQYF.

This clone appeared a few times. The V and J genes are TRBV4-1 and TRBJ2-3; D ambiguous. From germline, CDR1 is MGHRA and CDR2 YSYEKL. V gave up 0 bases and J gave up 9 bases, with 10 bases separating them. The CDR3 totals 13 residues. CDR3: CASSQDRFGTQYF. In DNA form, the CDR3 reads TGCGCCAGCAGCCAAGATAGGTTCGGGACGCAGTATTTT.